A selection of T cell receptor beta chains follows, all from one sample in a study of vaccination effects on CD4 cells after COVID-19. Using immunoSEQ multiplex PCR, the repertoire was profiled, and TCRdb retains in-frame clones only, with some absent. This table has 20,000 to 30,000 clones, roughly three quarters appearing once. Antigens of these TCRs are unknown. The starting material was CD4+ T cells from PBMCs cultured with SARS-CoV-2 spike peptides, obtained after COVID-19 vaccination. The receptor source for this set is a human donor who received a COVID-19 vaccine. The CDR3 runs from the conserved cysteine through the conserved F or W. A D gene is named only where the DNA matches it firmly. Clone size is not always given. Where it is, it says once, few, many or a class for expanded clones.

TRBJ1-6,TRBV5-1,-,-,TGCGCCAGCAGCATGGAGTCCTCCTATAATTCACCCCTCCACTTT,CASSMESSYNSPLHF
TRBJ2-1,TRBV24-1,-,TRBD2,TGTGCCACCAACTCCGGGGAGGGTAGGCAACAGGATGAGCAGTTCTTC,CATNSGEGRQQDEQFF
TRBJ1-2,TRBV29-1,-,-,TGCAGCGTTGCCACAGGGGGCTACACCTTC,CSVATGGYTF
TRBJ2-1,TRBV5-5,-,TRBD2,TGTGCCAGCAGCTTTTCTAGCGGGAGTTTTTATGAGCAGTTCTTC,CASSFSSGSFYEQFF
TRBJ2-5,TRBV29-1,-,-,TGCAGCGCTAACCTAGTGGGAGAGACCCAGTACTTC,CSANLVGETQYF
TRBJ1-5,TRBV23-1,-,TRBD1,TGCGCCAGCAGTCACAAGACAGGGAATCAGCCCCAGCATTTT,CASSHKTGNQPQHF
TRBJ1-1,TRBV29-1,-,-,TGCAGCGTCGCACCCATACAGGGCTTTTCCATGAACACTGAAGCTTTCTTT,CSVAPIQGFSMNTEAFF
TRBJ1-4,TRBV10-3,-,-,TGTGCCATCAGTGCACGAGAGACAAATGAAAAACTGTTTTTT,CAISARETNEKLFF
TRBJ2-3,TRBV29-1,-,TRBD1,TGCAGCGTAACAGGGGGCTTCCTCGATAGCACAGATACGCAGTATTTT,CSVTGGFLDSTDTQYF
TRBJ2-1,TRBV7-9,-,TRBD1,TGTGCCAGCAGTTCCGGGACAGGCCACTACAATGAGCAGTTCTTC,CASSSGTGHYNEQFF
TRBJ2-3,TRBV4-2,few,TRBD2,TGTGCCAGCAGCCCAGGGCACGGGGAGGGGAGAACAGATACGCAGTATTTT,CASSPGHGEGRTDTQYF
TRBJ2-1,TRBV6-1,-,TRBD2,TGTGCCAGCAGTGGAGCGGGGACCTCCTACAATGAGCAGTTCTTC,CASSGAGTSYNEQFF
TRBJ1-2,TRBV6-5,-,TRBD1,TGTGCCAGCAGTAACATGGGACAGGGGTATGGCTACACCTTC,CASSNMGQGYGYTF
TRBJ1-6,TRBV6-5,-,-,TGTGCCAGCAAGAAAGGGCCCTCCTATAATTCACCCCTCCACTTT,CASKKGPSYNSPLHF
TRBJ2-5,TRBV5-1,-,TRBD2,TGCGCCAGCAGCCCGCCTGCGGGGGGCCGAGGAGAGACCCAGTACTTC,CASSPPAGGRGETQYF
TRBJ2-3,TRBV12-2,-,-,TGTGCAAGTCGCTTAGCGCTCGCGGGGAGCACAGATACGCAGTATTTT,CASRLALAGSTDTQYF
TRBJ2-1,TRBV19,-,-,TGTGCCAGTAGTATTAGGGCGGGGTCTTACAATGAGCAGTTCTTC,CASSIRAGSYNEQFF
TRBJ1-1,TRBV12-3/TRBV12-4,-,-,TGTGCCAGCAGTTTGGGCCCCCACACTGAAGCTTTCTTT,CASSLGPHTEAFF
TRBJ1-2,TRBV6-5,-,-,TGTGCCAGCGTGAGGGCCGCTAACTATGGCTACACCTTC,CASVRAANYGYTF
TRBJ1-3,TRBV6-6,-,-,TGTGCCAGCAACGCCAACCGGGGGGCGCATGGAAACACCATATATTTT,CASNANRGAHGNTIYF
TRBJ1-2,TRBV7-2,medium-sized,-,TGTGCCAGCAGCTTAGCCCCGCGTACAGGGTCCCTCTATGGCTACACCTTC,CASSLAPRTGSLYGYTF
TRBJ1-1,TRBV6-6,once,-,TGTGCCAGCACCTTCTCAGTGGGGGCAGGAGGCACTGAAGCTTTCTTT,CASTFSVGAGGTEAFF
TRBJ1-4,TRBV5-5,-,-,TGTGCCAGCAGCAATGAGGGGCGCAGAGGTGAAAAACTGTTTTTT,CASSNEGRRGEKLFF
TRBJ1-4,TRBV12-3/TRBV12-4,-,-,TGTGCCAGCAGTTTAATGGCCTATGAAAAACTGTTTTTT,CASSLMAYEKLFF
TRBJ2-7,TRBV5-5,few,TRBD2,TGTGCCAGCAGCTTTACGGGAGGGGCCTACGAGCAGTACTTC,CASSFTGGAYEQYF
TRBJ2-2,TRBV24-1,-,TRBD2,TGTGCCACCAGTGCGGGGGGGATGACCGGGGAGCTGTTTTTT,CATSAGGMTGELFF